This entry features one T cell receptor beta chain sequence. Genomic DNA from each subset was divided evenly over several immunoSEQ plates. Generated by immunoSEQ multiplex PCR, the TCRdb table keeps only in-frame clones and is missing some. The data hold roughly 2.1 million clones, with just over 90% observed a single time. These data are taken from a study of shared clonotypes between healthy human individuals. Study overall: CD8 memory received one plate per donor, CD8 naive two, CD4 memory three and CD4 naive three.

Germline V lookup: CDR1 SGDLS, CDR2 YYNGEE. The CDR3 has 16 residues. Trimming stripped 0 bases from V and 3 bases from J, with 16 bases between. CD8 cells regarded as naive lacked CD45RO, were positively chosen for CCR7, and omitted terminally differentiated effector memory CD45RA+ cells. The chain links TRBV9 to TRBJ2-7; the D gene is possibly TRBD1 (6 bases). Sequences were obtained from naive CD8+ T cells from PBMCs. This TCR derives from a young man in good health. Some clones in this sample may be carry-over from other donors' samples. The CDR3 protein is CASSVGQYWGRYEQYF. The CDR3, as DNA: TGTGCCAGCAGCGTAGGTCAGTACTGGGGGCGCTACGAGCAGTACTTC.